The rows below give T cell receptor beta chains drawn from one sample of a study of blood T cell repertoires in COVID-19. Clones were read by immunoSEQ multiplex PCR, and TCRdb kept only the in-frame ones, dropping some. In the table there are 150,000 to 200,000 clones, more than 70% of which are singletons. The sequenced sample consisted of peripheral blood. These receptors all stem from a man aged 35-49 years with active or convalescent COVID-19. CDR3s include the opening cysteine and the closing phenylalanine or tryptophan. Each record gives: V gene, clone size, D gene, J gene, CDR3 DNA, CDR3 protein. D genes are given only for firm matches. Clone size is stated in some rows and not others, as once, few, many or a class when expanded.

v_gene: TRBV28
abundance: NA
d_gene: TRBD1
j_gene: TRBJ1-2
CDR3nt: TGTGCCAGCAGCACGTCACCGGGACAGGGAAACTATGGCTACACCTTC
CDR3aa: CASSTSPGQGNYGYTF

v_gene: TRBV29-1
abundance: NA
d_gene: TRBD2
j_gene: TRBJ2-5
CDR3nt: TGCAGCGTTGGAGTAGCGGGGGGTAGAGAGACCCAGTACTTC
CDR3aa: CSVGVAGGRETQYF

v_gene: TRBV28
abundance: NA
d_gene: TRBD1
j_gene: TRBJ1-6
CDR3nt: TGTGCCAGTTTACTCAGGGGGCCCTATAATTCACCCCTCCACTTT
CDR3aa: CASLLRGPYNSPLHF

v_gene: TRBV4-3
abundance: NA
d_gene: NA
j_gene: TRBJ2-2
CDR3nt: TGCGCCAGCAGCCACCTAACTCAACGCACCGGGGAGCTGTTTTTT
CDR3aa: CASSHLTQRTGELFF

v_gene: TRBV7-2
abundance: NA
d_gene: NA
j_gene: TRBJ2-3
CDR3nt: TGTGCCAGCAGCTTAGGAGTCCGACACGACCCCCAGGCAGATACGCAGTATTTT
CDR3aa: CASSLGVRHDPQADTQYF

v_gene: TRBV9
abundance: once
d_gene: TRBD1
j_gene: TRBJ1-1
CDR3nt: TGTGCCAGCAGCGACCCACAGGGGGAGAACACTGAAGCTTTCTTT
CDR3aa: CASSDPQGENTEAFF

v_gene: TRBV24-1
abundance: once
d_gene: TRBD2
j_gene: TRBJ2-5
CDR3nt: TGTGCCACCAGTGAGAGACTAGCGGGGGAGGGAGAGACCCAGTACTTC
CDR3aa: CATSERLAGEGETQYF

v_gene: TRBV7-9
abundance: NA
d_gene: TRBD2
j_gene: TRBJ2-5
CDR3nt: TGTGCCAGCAGCTTACCGGGACTAGCGGCTCAAGAGACCCAGTACTTC
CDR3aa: CASSLPGLAAQETQYF

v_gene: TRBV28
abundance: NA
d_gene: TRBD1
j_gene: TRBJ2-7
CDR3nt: TGTGCCAGCAGTTCCACAGGGGGCAAAGAGTACTTC
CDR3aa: CASSSTGGKEYF

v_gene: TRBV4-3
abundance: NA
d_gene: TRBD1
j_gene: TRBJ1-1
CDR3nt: TGCGCCAGCAGCCAAGATGCGACAGGGGGCGTTTGGGCTGAAGCTTTCTTT
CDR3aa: CASSQDATGGVWAEAFF

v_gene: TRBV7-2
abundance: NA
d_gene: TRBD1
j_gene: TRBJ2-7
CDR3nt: TGTGCCAGCCGCTCAGGGGGCTCCTACGAGCAGTACTTC
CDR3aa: CASRSGGSYEQYF

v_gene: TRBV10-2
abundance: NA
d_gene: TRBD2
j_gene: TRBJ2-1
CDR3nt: TGCGCCAGCAGGACTAGCGGGGGGCCCCCGGTTGGAAATGAGCAGTTCTTC
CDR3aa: CASRTSGGPPVGNEQFF

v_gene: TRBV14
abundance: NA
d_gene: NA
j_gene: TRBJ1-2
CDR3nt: TGTGCCAGCAGCCAAGAACTGGCTAACTATGGCTACACCTTC
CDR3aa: CASSQELANYGYTF

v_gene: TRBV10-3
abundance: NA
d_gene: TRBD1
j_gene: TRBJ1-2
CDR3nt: TGTGCCATCAGAGACACAGGGGGCGCCGCTGGCTACACCTTC
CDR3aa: CAIRDTGGAAGYTF

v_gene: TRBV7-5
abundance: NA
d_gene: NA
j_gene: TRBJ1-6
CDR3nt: TGTGCCAGAAGCATCCCGGGACAGGGGACCTTTAATTCACCCCTCCACTTT
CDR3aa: CARSIPGQGTFNSPLHF

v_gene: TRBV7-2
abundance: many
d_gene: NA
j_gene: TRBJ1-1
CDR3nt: TGTGCCAGCACCTTCCCCCTCACTGAAGCTTTCTTT
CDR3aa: CASTFPLTEAFF

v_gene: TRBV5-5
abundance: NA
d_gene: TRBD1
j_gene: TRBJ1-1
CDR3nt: TGTGCCAGCAGCTTGGCTCAGGGGGCCCGCACTGAAGCTTTCTTT
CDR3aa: CASSLAQGARTEAFF

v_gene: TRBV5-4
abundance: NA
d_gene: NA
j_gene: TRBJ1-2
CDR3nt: TGTGCCAGCAGCTTGGTTGGTCAGGGGTATGGCTACACCTTC
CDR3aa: CASSLVGQGYGYTF

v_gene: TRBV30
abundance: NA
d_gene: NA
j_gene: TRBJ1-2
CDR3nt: TGTGCCTGGAGTAGAAGTTCTTACGGGACTCAGGGTTATGGCTACACCTTC
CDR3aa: CAWSRSSYGTQGYGYTF

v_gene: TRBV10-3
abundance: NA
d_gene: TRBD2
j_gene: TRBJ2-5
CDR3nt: TGTGCCATCAGTGGCGGGGGGTCGCGGGAGACCCAGTACTTC
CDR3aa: CAISGGGSRETQYF

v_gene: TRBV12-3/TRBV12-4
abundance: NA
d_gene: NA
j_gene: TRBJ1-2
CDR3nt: TGTGCCAGCAGTTTTGACAGCCTGGGTGGCTACACCTTC
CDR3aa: CASSFDSLGGYTF

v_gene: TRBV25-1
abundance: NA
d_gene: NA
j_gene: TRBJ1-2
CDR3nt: TGTGCCAGCGGCGGGGCCGGAGGATATGGCTACACCTTC
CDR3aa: CASGGAGGYGYTF

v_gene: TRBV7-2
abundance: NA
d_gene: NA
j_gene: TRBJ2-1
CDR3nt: TGTGCCAGCAGCTTCGGGACATACTACAATGAGCAGTTCTTC
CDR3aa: CASSFGTYYNEQFF

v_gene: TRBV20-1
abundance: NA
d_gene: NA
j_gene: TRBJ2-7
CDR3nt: TGCAGCGACCGACAGATACACGAGCAGTACTTC
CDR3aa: CSDRQIHEQYF

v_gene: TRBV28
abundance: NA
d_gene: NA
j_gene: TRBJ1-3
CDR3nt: TGTGCCAGCAGTCCAACAGAGCTTGGAAACACCATATATTTT
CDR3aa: CASSPTELGNTIYF

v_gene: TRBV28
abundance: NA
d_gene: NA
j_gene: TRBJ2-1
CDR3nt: TGTGCCAGCAGCCACTCAACAGACAGGTATGAGCAGTTCTTC
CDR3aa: CASSHSTDRYEQFF

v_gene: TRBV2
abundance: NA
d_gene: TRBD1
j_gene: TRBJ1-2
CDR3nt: TGTGCCAGCAGGAGGACAGGGCTGAACTATGGCTACACCTTC
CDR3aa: CASRRTGLNYGYTF

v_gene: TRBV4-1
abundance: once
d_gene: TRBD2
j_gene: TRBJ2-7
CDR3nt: TGCGCCAGCAGCCCTCTGGCGGGGGGGCCGTCCTACGAGCAGTACTTC
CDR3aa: CASSPLAGGPSYEQYF